The 14 T cell receptor beta chains reported below all come from one sample, sequenced in a study of shared clonotypes between healthy human individuals. The table came from immunoSEQ multiplex PCR; TCRdb's copy has only in-frame clones and leaves some out. The data show millions of clones, about 92% seen once. The sample taken for sequencing was naive CD4+ T cells from PBMCs. Indicated subset: CD45RA+ positively selected. The source of these receptors is a man aged 18 to 29 in good health. Some clones in this sample may be carry-over from other donors' samples.

This clone was counted a single time. The CDR3 loop is CASSQDLGLNYEQYF. The CDR3 coding sequence is TGTGCCAGCAGCCAAGATCTAGGCCTAAACTACGAGCAGTACTTC. This chain uses TRBV4-2 with TRBJ2-7, with no clear D. The CDR3 is 15 residues long. The V and J ends lost 0 bases and 3 bases respectively, with 12 bases between them. CDR1 is LGHNA and CDR2 is YNFKEQ in the germline V gene.

This chain joins TRBV2 and TRBJ2-7; D perhaps matches TRBD2 (6 bases). Germline V CDR1 and CDR2: SNHLY, FYNNEI. Trimming took off 2 bases at V and 6 bases at J, with 17 bases between the two ends. There are 15 residues in the CDR3. CDR3 amino acids: CASSETWLASGEQYF. For the CDR3, the DNA is TGTGCCAGCAGTGAAACGTGGCTAGCGAGTGGCGAGCAGTACTTC. Supplemented by reference TRBV2 and TRBJ2-7, the full variable domain reads EPEVTQTPSHQVTQMGQEVILRCVPISNHLYFYWYRQILGQKVEFLVSFYNNEISEKSEIFDDQFSVERPDGSNFTLKIRSTKLEDSAMYFCASSETWLASGEQYFGPGTRLTVT.

The V call is TRBV5-1, the J call TRBJ1-3; D unclear. Trimming removed 0 bases at V and 8 bases at J, with 9 bases between. The CDR3 runs 13 residues. CDR1 is SGHRS and CDR2 is YFSETQ in the germline V gene. CDR3 DNA: TGCGCCAGCAGCTTGGGTTGGGATGACACCATATATTTT. As protein: CASSLGWDDTIYF. Filled out from reference TRBV5-1 and TRBJ1-3, the complete variable domain reads KAGVTQTPRYLIKTRGQQVTLSCSPISGHRSVSWYQQTPGQGLQFLFEYFSETQRNKGNFPGRFSGRQFSNSRSEMNVSTLELGDSALYLCASSLGWDDTIYFGEGSWLTVV.

This chain joins TRBV28 and TRBJ2-3; no clear D gene. CDR1 MDHEN and CDR2 SYDVKM come from the germline V gene. V gave up 2 bases and J gave up 0 bases, with 9 bases separating them. The CDR3 contains 15 residues. CDR3 sequence (DNA): TGTGCCAGCAGTTTACCTACCCTAAGCACAGATACGCAGTATTTT. Protein product: CASSLPTLSTDTQYF.

As concerns this clone: Other DNA sequences in the same sample also yield this CDR3. This chain links TRBV2 with TRBJ1-5, with D possibly TRBD1 on 5 matching bases. CDR3 length: 14 residues. CDR1 and CDR2 from the germline V gene are SNHLY and FYNNEI. Trimming cost V 2 bases and J 0 bases, with 5 bases left between them. The chain's CDR3 is CASSETGSNQPQHF. CDR3 DNA sequence: TGTGCCAGCAGTGAAACAGGTAGCAATCAGCCCCAGCATTTT.

V usage is TRBV28 and J usage is TRBJ1-5; D possibly corresponds to TRBD1 (6 bases). The CDR3 sequence is 15 residues long. Trimming removed 2 bases at V and 2 bases at J, with 10 bases between. CDR1 is MDHEN, CDR2 SYDVKM, per germline. CDR3 loop: CASSLVRGGNQPQHF. The CDR3, as DNA: TGTGCCAGCAGTTTAGTCAGGGGCGGCAATCAGCCCCAGCATTTT.

J is TRBJ1-2 and V is TRBV29-1; 12 bases are a match to TRBD1. V lost 0 bases, J lost 7 bases, and 3 bases stayed unmatched. This CDR3 is 14 amino acids long. Germline values: CDR1 SQVTM, CDR2 ANQGSEA. CDR3 region: CSVEDQGQGAGYTF. The DNA of the CDR3 is TGCAGCGTTGAAGATCAGGGACAGGGGGCTGGCTACACCTTC.

V is TRBV2 and J is TRBJ2-1; TRBD1 aligns across 7 bases. CDR3 size: 14 residues. Trimming at V came to 1 base and at J to 12 bases, leaving 9 bases not matched to a gene. CDR1 SNHLY and CDR2 FYNNEI come from the germline V gene. The chain's CDR3 is CASSEEGAVYGQFF. CDR3 coding DNA: TGTGCCAGCAGTGAAGAGGGGGCAGTTTACGGGCAGTTCTTC.

The chain carries TRBV27 and TRBJ2-7; 7 bases are a match to TRBD2. CDR1 and CDR2 (germline): MNHEY, SMNVEV (reference sequence). This CDR3 contains 17 residues. J was trimmed by 0 bases and V by 2 bases; bases with no gene match: 10. In nucleotides, the CDR3 is TGTGCCAGCAGTTTAGTCGGCGGGCGGGAGAGCTCCTACGAGCAGTACTTC. Protein: CASSLVGGRESSYEQYF.

The J gene is TRBJ1-3, the V gene TRBV7-8, with 7 positions matching TRBD1. The CDR3 has 15 amino acids. V was pared by 5 bases and J by 4 bases, with 8 bases of the junction left unmatched. CDR1 is SGHVS and CDR2 is FQNEAQ in the germline V gene. As DNA, the CDR3 is TGTGCCAGCAGCCCGGACAGGCTAACCGGAAACACCATATATTTT. It yields the protein CASSPDRLTGNTIYF.

V gene TRBV28 combines with J gene TRBJ2-7; no reliable D call. CDR3 length equals 14 residues. With 6 bases removed from V and 5 bases from J, the gap between germline ends came to 17 bases. The germline gives CDR1 MDHEN, CDR2 SYDVKM. The CDR3, as DNA: TGTGCCAGCAGCATACCCCAGTGGATCCACGAGCAGTACTTC. The encoded protein is CASSIPQWIHEQYF. The whole variable domain, filled in from reference TRBV28 and TRBJ2-7, reads DVKVTQSSRYLVKRTGEKVFLECVQDMDHENMFWYRQDPGLGLRLIYFSYDVKMKEKGDIPEGYSVSREKKERFSLILESASTNQTSMYLCASSIPQWIHEQYFGPGTRLTVT.

V gene TRBV6-1 combines with J gene TRBJ1-1, with D hard to call. Germline values: CDR1 MNHNS, CDR2 SASEGT. Trimming removed 3 bases from V and 1 base from J, with 9 bases in between. CDR3 size: 14 residues. The CDR3 spells CASSEVHKNTEAFF. CDR3 nucleotides: TGTGCCAGCAGTGAGGTACATAAGAACACTGAAGCTTTCTTT.

V gene TRBV6-1 combines with J gene TRBJ1-5; D unresolved. CDR3 size: 11 residues. The V end was cut by 7 bases, the J end by 5 bases, with 6 bases between. Germline loops: CDR1 MNHNS, CDR2 SASEGT. CDR3 DNA sequence: TGTGCCAGCAAAGGGTATCAGCCCCAGCATTTT. This encodes CASKGYQPQHF.

As regards this clone: A read error may produce the germline difference seen at one junction end. This sequence joins TRBV29-1 and TRBJ2-1; 9 bases map to TRBD1. This CDR3 comprises 14 residues. The germline V gene has CDR1 SQVTM and CDR2 ANQGSEA. CDR3 DNA: TGCAGCGCCGGCCGGGACAGGGCGGAGGTAGCAGCGGTCTTC. Protein: CSAGRDRAEVAAVF.